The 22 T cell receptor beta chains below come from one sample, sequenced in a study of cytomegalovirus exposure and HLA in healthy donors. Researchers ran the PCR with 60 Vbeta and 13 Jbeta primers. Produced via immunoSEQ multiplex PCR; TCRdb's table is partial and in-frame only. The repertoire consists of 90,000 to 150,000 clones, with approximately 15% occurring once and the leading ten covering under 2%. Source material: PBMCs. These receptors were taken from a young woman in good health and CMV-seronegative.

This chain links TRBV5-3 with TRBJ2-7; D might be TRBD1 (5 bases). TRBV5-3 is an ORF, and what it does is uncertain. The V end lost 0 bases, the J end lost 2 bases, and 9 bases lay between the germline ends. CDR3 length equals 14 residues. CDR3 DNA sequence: TGTGCCAGAAGCTTGGCAGGGCGACCCTACGAGCAGTACTTC. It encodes CARSLAGRPYEQYF.

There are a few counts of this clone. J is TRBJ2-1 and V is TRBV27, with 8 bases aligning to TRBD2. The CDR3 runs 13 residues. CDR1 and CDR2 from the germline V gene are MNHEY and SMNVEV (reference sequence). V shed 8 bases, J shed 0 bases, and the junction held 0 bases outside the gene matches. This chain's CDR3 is CASGTSSYNEQFF. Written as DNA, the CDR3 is TGTGCCAGCGGGACTAGCTCCTACAATGAGCAGTTCTTC.

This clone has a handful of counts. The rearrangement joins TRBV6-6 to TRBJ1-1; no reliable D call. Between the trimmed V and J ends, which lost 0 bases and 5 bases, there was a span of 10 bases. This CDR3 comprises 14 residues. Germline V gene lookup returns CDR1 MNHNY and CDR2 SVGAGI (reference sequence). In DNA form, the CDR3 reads TGTGCCAGCAGTTACTCCCTGCAGGCTACTGAAGCTTTCTTT. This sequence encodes CASSYSLQATEAFF.

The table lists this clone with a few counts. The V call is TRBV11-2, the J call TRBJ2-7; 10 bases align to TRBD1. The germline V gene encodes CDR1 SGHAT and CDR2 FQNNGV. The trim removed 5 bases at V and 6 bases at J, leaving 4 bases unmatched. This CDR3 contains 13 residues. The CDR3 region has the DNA TGTGCCAGCAGCCCCGGGACAGGGGTCGAGCAGTACTTC. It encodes CASSPGTGVEQYF. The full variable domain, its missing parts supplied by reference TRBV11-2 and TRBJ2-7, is EAGVAQSPRYKIIEKRQSVAFWCNPISGHATLYWYQQILGQGPKLLIQFQNNGVVDDSQLPKDRFSAERLKGVDSTLKIQPAKLEDSAVYLCASSPGTGVEQYFGPGTRLTVT.

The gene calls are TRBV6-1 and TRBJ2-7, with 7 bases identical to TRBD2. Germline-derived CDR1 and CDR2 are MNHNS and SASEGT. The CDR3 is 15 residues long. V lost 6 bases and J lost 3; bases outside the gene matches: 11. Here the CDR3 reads CASSLAPRGDYEQYF. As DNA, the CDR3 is TGTGCCAGCAGCCTCGCCCCCCGGGGGGACTACGAGCAGTACTTC.

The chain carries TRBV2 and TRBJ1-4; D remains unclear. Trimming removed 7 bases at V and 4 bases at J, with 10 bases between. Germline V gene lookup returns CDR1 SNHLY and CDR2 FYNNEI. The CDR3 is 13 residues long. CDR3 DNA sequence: TGTGCCAGCATGCTCCAGAATAATGAAAAACTGTTTTTT. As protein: CASMLQNNEKLFF.

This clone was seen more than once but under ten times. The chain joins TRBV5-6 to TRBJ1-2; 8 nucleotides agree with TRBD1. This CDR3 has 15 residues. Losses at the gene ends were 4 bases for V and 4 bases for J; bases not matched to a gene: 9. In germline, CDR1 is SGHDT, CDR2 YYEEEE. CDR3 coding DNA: TGTGCCAGCAGCGTCGGGACAGGCGGCACCTATGGCTACACCTTC. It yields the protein CASSVGTGGTYGYTF.

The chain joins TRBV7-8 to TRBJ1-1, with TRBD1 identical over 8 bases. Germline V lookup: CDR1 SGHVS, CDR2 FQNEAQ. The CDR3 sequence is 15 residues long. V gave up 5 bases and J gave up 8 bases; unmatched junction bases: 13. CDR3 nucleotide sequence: TGTGCCAGCAGCGCCCCCGAGACAGGGGTTAGAGAAGCTTTCTTT. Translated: CASSAPETGVREAFF.

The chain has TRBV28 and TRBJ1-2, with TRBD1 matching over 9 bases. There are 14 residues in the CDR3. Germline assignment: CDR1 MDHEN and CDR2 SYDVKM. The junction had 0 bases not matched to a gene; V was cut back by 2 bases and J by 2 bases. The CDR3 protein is CASSLTGGNYGYTF. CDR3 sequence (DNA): TGTGCCAGCAGTTTAACAGGGGGCAACTATGGCTACACCTTC.

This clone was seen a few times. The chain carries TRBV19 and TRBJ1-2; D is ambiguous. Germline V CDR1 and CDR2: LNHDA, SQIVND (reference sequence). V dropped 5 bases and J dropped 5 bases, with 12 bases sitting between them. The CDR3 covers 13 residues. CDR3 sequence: CASSPIGRYGYTF. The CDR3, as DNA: TGTGCCAGTAGTCCCATAGGGAGGTATGGCTACACCTTC.

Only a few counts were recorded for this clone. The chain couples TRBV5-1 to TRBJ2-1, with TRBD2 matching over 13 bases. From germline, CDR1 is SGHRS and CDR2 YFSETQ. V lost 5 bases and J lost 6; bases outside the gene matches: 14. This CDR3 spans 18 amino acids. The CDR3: CASRMYTSGGAVFNEQFF. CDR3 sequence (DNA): TGCGCCAGCAGGATGTATACTAGCGGGGGGGCCGTTTTCAATGAGCAGTTCTTC. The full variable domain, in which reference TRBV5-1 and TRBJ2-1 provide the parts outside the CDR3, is KAGVTQTPRYLIKTRGQQVTLSCSPISGHRSVSWYQQTPGQGLQFLFEYFSETQRNKGNFPGRFSGRQFSNSRSEMNVSTLELGDSALYLCASRMYTSGGAVFNEQFFGPGTRLTVL.

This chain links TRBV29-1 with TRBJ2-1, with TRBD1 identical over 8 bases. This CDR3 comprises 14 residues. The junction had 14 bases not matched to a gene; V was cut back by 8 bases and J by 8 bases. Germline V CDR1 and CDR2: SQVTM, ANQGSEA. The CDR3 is CSSDRGATVDEQFF. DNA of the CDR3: TGCAGCAGCGACAGGGGAGCAACTGTCGATGAGCAGTTCTTC.

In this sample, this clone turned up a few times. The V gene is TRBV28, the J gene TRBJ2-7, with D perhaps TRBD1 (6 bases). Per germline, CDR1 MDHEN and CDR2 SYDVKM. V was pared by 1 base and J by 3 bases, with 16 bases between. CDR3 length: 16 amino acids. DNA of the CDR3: TGTGCCAGCAGTTTATTCTTGTTACAGGGTGACTACGAGCAGTACTTC. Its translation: CASSLFLLQGDYEQYF.

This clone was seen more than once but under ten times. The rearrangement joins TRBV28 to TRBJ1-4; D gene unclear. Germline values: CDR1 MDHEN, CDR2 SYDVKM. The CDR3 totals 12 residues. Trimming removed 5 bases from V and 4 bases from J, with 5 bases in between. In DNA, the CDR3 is TGTGCCAGCAGTCCATTTAATGAAAAACTGTTTTTT. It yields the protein CASSPFNEKLFF.

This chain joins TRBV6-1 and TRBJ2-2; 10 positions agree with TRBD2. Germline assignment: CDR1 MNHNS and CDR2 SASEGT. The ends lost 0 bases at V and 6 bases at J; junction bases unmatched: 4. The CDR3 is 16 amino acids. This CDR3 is CASSEASSGRPGELFF. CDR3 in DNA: TGTGCCAGCAGTGAAGCGTCTAGCGGGAGACCCGGGGAGCTGTTTTTT.

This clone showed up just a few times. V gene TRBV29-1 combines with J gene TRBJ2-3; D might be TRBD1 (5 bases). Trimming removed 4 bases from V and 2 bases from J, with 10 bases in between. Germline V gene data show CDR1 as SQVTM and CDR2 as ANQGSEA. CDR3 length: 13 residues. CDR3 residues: CSVGQKVTDTQYF. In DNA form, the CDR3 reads TGCAGCGTTGGACAGAAAGTCACAGATACGCAGTATTTT.

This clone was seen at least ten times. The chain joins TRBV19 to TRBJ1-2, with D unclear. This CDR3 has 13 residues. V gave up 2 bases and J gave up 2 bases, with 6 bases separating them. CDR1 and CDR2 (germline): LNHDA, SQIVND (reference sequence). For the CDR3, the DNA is TGTGCCAGTAGTATATTAATCAACTATGGCTACACCTTC. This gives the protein CASSILINYGYTF.

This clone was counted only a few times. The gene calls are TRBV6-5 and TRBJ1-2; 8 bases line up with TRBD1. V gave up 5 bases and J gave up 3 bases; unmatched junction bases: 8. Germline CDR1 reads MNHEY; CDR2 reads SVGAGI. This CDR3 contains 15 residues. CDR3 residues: CASSPGTGDYYGYTF. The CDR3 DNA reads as TGTGCCAGCAGTCCGGGGACAGGTGATTACTATGGCTACACCTTC.

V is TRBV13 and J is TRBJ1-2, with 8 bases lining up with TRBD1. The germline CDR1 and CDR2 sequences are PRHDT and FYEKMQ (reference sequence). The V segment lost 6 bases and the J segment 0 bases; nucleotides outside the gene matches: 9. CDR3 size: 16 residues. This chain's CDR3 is CASSPTRTGTNYGYTF. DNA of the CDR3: TGTGCCAGCAGTCCAACCAGGACAGGGACTAACTATGGCTACACCTTC.

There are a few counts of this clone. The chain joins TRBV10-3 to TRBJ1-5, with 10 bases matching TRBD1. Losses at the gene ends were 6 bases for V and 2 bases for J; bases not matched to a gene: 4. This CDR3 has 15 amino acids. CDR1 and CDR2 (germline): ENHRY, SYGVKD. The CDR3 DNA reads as TGTGCCATCAGAGCCGGGACAGGGGGCAATCAGCCCCAGCATTTT. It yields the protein CAIRAGTGGNQPQHF.

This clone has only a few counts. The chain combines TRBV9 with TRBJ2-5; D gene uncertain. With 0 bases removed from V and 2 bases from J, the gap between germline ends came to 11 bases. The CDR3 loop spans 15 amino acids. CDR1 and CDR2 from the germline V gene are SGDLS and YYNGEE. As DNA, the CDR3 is TGTGCCAGCAGCGTAGCCGCCCGAGCACAAGAGACCCAGTACTTC. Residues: CASSVAARAQETQYF.

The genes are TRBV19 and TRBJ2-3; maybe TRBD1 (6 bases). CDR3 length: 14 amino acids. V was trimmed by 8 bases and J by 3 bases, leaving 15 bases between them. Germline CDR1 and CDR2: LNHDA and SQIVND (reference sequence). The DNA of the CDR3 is TGTGCCAGTCGTTACAGGGAGTATACAGATACGCAGTATTTT. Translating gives CASRYREYTDTQYF. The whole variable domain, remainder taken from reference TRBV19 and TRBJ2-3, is DGGITQSPKYLFRKEGQNVTLSCEQNLNHDAMYWYRQDPGQGLRLIYYSQIVNDFQKGDIAEGYSVSREKKESFPLTVTSAQKNPTAFYLCASRYREYTDTQYFGPGTRLTVL.